Listed here are 26 T cell receptor beta chains from one sample, sequenced in a study of CD8 T cells in ankylosing spondylitis. One entry per CDR3 protein results from TCRdb running MiXCR on the 5' RACE reads. The sample shows about 100,000 distinct CDR3 sequences, 7.5% to 9% of them seen only once. Sequences were obtained from blood, either unsorted or a sorted T cell fraction (not recorded which). The receptors come from a male donor with ankylosing spondylitis or in good health (not recorded which).

Only a few counts were recorded for this clonotype. This chain joins TRBV7-2 and TRBJ2-1; a possible D gene is TRBD1 (5 bases). Trimming removed 3 bases from V and 0 bases from J, with 12 bases in between. The CDR3 has 16 residues. In germline, CDR1 is SGHTA, CDR2 FQGNSA. The CDR3: CASSLTAGNSYNEQFF. The DNA of the CDR3 is TGTGCCAGCAGCTTGACGGCAGGGAACTCCTACAATGAGCAGTTCTTC.

In its sample, this clonotype was seen many times. The chain couples TRBV3-1 to TRBJ2-1; TRBD2 agrees at 9 bases. The CDR3 spans 16 residues. Germline CDR1 LGHDT, CDR2 YNNKEL (reference sequence). V lost 3 bases to trimming and J lost 6 bases; unmatched junction nucleotides: 9. CDR3 amino acids: CASSHAASGDFNEQFF. The CDR3 DNA reads as TGTGCCAGCAGCCATGCCGCTAGCGGGGACTTCAATGAGCAGTTCTTC.

This clonotype occurred many times. The gene calls are TRBV6-1 and TRBJ2-3; either TRBD1 or TRBD2 may supply D (5 bases each). Germline V gene lookup returns CDR1 MNHNS and CDR2 SASEGT. The CDR3 has 13 amino acids. The V gene lost 6 bases and the J gene lost 0 bases, with 7 bases spanning the gap. For the CDR3, the DNA is TGTGCCAGCAGGGGACCTAGCACAGATACGCAGTATTTT. Its translation: CASRGPSTDTQYF.

In its sample, this clonotype was seen many times. The chain uses TRBV24-1 and TRBJ2-2, with TRBD1 as a possible D gene (5 bases). The CDR3 has 14 amino acids. The V end was cut by 4 bases, the J end by 6 bases, with 11 bases between. Per germline, CDR1 KGHDR and CDR2 SFDVKD. The CDR3 is CATSDPTEPGELFF. CDR3 coding DNA: TGTGCCACCAGTGACCCGACAGAGCCCGGGGAGCTGTTTTTT.

In its sample, this clonotype was seen many times. The chain links TRBV7-9 to TRBJ1-1; 8 bases agree with TRBD1. Germline CDR1 reads SEHNR; CDR2 reads FQNEAQ (reference sequence). Trimming removed 5 bases from V and 5 bases from J; junction bases left unmatched: 7. The CDR3 spans 14 residues. The CDR3 DNA reads as TGTGCCAGCAGCCTACGGACAGGGCAAACTGAAGCTTTCTTT. It specifies CASSLRTGQTEAFF. Together with reference TRBV7-9 and TRBJ1-1, the CDR3 gives the full variable domain: DTGVSQNPRHKITKRGQNVTFRCDPISEHNRLYWYRQTLGQGPEFLTYFQNEAQLEKSRLLSDRFSAERPKGSFSTLEIQRTEQGDSAMYLCASSLRTGQTEAFFGQGTRLTVV.

This clonotype came up many times. The chain combines TRBV7-2 with TRBJ2-1; the D is unclear. CDR3 length: 15 residues. CDR1 is SGHTA, CDR2 FQGNSA, per germline. V lost 5 bases and J 9 bases, leaving 20 bases between the germline ends. The CDR3 DNA follows: TGTGCCAGCAGCACCAGTGGTCGGGTGTTCAGTGAGCAGTTCTTC. It codes for CASSTSGRVFSEQFF.

This clonotype was found once. This chain joins TRBV7-2 and TRBJ2-7; the D call may be TRBD1 or TRBD2 (5 bases each). Trimming took 3 bases from V and 6 from J, leaving 15 bases between them. CDR3 length equals 14 residues. The germline gives CDR1 SGHTA, CDR2 FQGNSA. CDR3 sequence: CASSFSSAGGEQYF. The CDR3 nucleotides read TGTGCCAGCAGCTTCTCATCGGCTGGGGGCGAGCAGTACTTC.

The V gene is TRBV7-2, the J gene TRBJ1-1; maybe TRBD1 (6 bases). V was pared by 4 bases and J by 7 bases, with 16 bases between. Germline CDR1 reads SGHTA; CDR2 reads FQGNSA. The CDR3 loop spans 14 amino acids. CDR3 residues: CASSSGQGRYEAFF. DNA of the CDR3: TGTGCCAGCAGCTCGGGACAAGGCCGTTATGAAGCTTTCTTT.

This clonotype was picked up many times. The chain combines TRBV14 with TRBJ2-2, with D unresolved. Trimming pared 0 bases from V and 3 bases from J, leaving 11 bases between. Germline-derived CDR1 and CDR2 are SGHDN and FVKESK. The length of the CDR3 is 16 residues. In nucleotides, the CDR3 is TGTGCCAGCAGCCAAGATCTGGGTCCGGACACCGGGGAGCTGTTTTTT. Protein sequence: CASSQDLGPDTGELFF.

This clonotype was found many times. This chain joins TRBV10-2 and TRBJ2-5, with D possibly being TRBD1 (6 bases). This CDR3 comprises 14 residues. The germline CDR1 and CDR2 sequences are WSHSY and SAAADI. Trimming removed 2 bases at V and 4 bases at J, with 11 bases between. The CDR3 nucleotides are TGCGCCAGCAGTGAGATAAGAGGGGGAGAGACCCAGTACTTC. This codes for CASSEIRGGETQYF.

This clonotype was seen ten or more times. This rearrangement joins TRBV6-1 to TRBJ2-3; D unresolved. The CDR3 is made up of 14 amino acids. Germline-derived CDR1 and CDR2 are MNHNS and SASEGT. V was cut by 5 bases and J by 1 base, with 10 bases left in between. The CDR3 DNA follows: TGTGCCAGCAGTCCGTTGGCGGGCACAGATACGCAGTATTTT. Protein: CASSPLAGTDTQYF.

This clonotype was observed once. V gene TRBV27 combines with J gene TRBJ1-5; D gene ambiguous. V lost 11 bases to trimming and J lost 2 bases, with 16 bases between them. This CDR3 comprises 14 residues. CDR1 is MNHEY and CDR2 is SMNVEV in the germline V gene (reference sequence). In DNA form, the CDR3 reads TGTGCCCGCACCAAAACCGGGGGCAATCAGCCCCAGCATTTT. Residues: CARTKTGGNQPQHF.

In its sample, this clonotype was seen many times. The J gene is TRBJ1-2, the V gene TRBV3-1; D not certain. CDR3 length: 14 amino acids. V dropped 1 base and J dropped 7 bases, with 13 bases sitting between them. Germline lookup yields CDR1 LGHDT and CDR2 YNNKEL (reference sequence). CDR3 loop: CASSQGVPSSGYTF. The CDR3 region has the DNA TGTGCCAGCAGCCAAGGGGTTCCTAGCAGTGGCTACACCTTC. The full variable domain, rest sourced from reference TRBV3-1 and TRBJ1-2, is DTAVSQTPKYLVTQMGNDKSIKCEQNLGHDTMYWYKQDSKKFLKIMFSYNNKELIINETVPNRFSPKSPDKAHLNLHINSLELGDSAVYFCASSQGVPSSGYTFGSGTRLTVV.

There are many counts of this clonotype. The chain combines TRBV20-1 with TRBJ1-1; D is ambiguous. Germline V CDR1 and CDR2: DFQATT, SNEGSKA (reference sequence). The CDR3 spans 13 residues. The V gene lost 4 bases and the J gene lost 1 base, with 10 bases spanning the gap. The CDR3 protein is CSATQHPNTEAFF. The DNA for the CDR3 is TGCAGTGCTACACAGCACCCGAACACTGAAGCTTTCTTT.

This clonotype has ten or more counts. One end of the junction is discordant with germline, which a read error may explain. This chain joins TRBV7-7 and TRBJ2-1; 8 bases are a match to TRBD2. Germline lookup yields CDR1 SSHAT and CDR2 FNYEAQ (reference sequence). The CDR3 is 15 amino acids. This CDR3 is CASSKGVAGHNEQFF. The CDR3 coding sequence is TGTGCTAGCAGCAAAGGAGTAGCGGGGCACAATGAGCAGTTCTTC.

This clonotype was observed at least ten times. The chain has TRBV5-1 and TRBJ2-1, with TRBD1 matching over 8 bases. The CDR3 is 14 residues long. Germline CDR1 is SGHRS and CDR2 is YFSETQ. The V and J ends lost 2 bases and 7 bases, in that order; junction bases with no gene match: 5. CDR3 sequence: CASSFGTGDNEQFF. The CDR3 DNA reads as TGCGCCAGCAGCTTCGGGACAGGCGATAATGAGCAGTTCTTC.

This clonotype was detected many times. This chain joins TRBV2 and TRBJ1-2, with TRBD1 identical over 7 bases. The V segment lost 6 bases and the J segment 5 bases; nucleotides outside the gene matches: 12. This CDR3 is 15 amino acids long. Germline V gene sequence: CDR1 SNHLY, CDR2 FYNNEI. The CDR3 region has the DNA TGTGCCAGCAGCTCCGACACCGGGACAGCTTATGGCTACACCTTC. This sequence encodes CASSSDTGTAYGYTF.

This clonotype was seen only once. This chain uses TRBV19 with TRBJ1-3; D gene ambiguous. Trimming stripped 6 bases from V and 0 bases from J, with 6 bases between. The length of the CDR3 is 13 residues. Per the germline V gene, CDR1 is LNHDA and CDR2 is SQIVND (reference sequence). The CDR3 spells CASRRYSGNTIYF. CDR3 coding DNA: TGTGCCAGTAGAAGGTACTCTGGAAACACCATATATTTT.

This clonotype occurred many times. V and J are TRBV11-2 and TRBJ2-5, with D perhaps TRBD1 (5 bases). Per germline, CDR1 SGHAT and CDR2 FQNNGV. The V and J ends lost 4 bases and 5 bases respectively, with 14 bases between them. CDR3 size: 14 residues. CDR3 region: CASSSRRDVETQYF. In DNA form, the CDR3 reads TGTGCCAGCAGCTCCCGCAGGGATGTCGAGACCCAGTACTTC.

Many counts were recorded for this clonotype. The V and J genes are TRBV5-6 and TRBJ1-1; TRBD1 matches at 7 bases. This CDR3 is built from 17 residues. Per the germline V gene, CDR1 is SGHDT and CDR2 is YYEEEE. V shed 4 bases, J shed 4 bases, and the junction held 16 bases outside the gene matches. The DNA for the CDR3 is TGTGCCAGCAGCACACGGCCGACAGGGATCGGGAGCACTGAAGCTTTCTTT. Its protein is CASSTRPTGIGSTEAFF.

This chain connects TRBV6-2 or TRBV6-3 to TRBJ2-1; 8 positions agree with TRBD2. The ends lost 7 bases at V and 8 bases at J; junction bases unmatched: 10. CDR1 is MNHEY, CDR2 SVGEGT, per germline. The CDR3 extends over 14 amino acids. The CDR3 DNA sequence: TGTGCCAGCAAACACGGGGCGGGGGGCCATGAGCAGTTCTTC. This sequence encodes CASKHGAGGHEQFF.

This clonotype was found a few times. The CDR3 region is CASSGPGQSYNEQFF. In nucleotides, the CDR3 is TGTGCCAGCAGCGGACCGGGACAGAGCTACAATGAGCAGTTCTTC. The gene calls are TRBV11-2 and TRBJ2-1; 7 bases are a match to TRBD1. Losses at the gene ends were 5 bases for V and 3 bases for J; bases not matched to a gene: 7. The CDR3 covers 15 residues. The germline V gene has CDR1 SGHAT and CDR2 FQNNGV.

This clonotype has a count of ten or more. The junction departs from germline at one end; a sequencing error may be responsible. The genes are TRBV4-3 and TRBJ2-1; possible D gene TRBD1, 6 bases. CDR1 and CDR2 from the germline V gene are LGHNA and YSLEER. The CDR3 is made up of 12 amino acids. The CDR3 DNA reads as TGTGCCAGCAGCTTACAGGGCTATGAGCAGTTCTTC. Protein: CASSLQGYEQFF.

The V and J genes are TRBV19 and TRBJ2-7; tentative D call: TRBD2 (6 bases). V was cut by 6 bases and J by 5 bases, with 17 bases left in between. Germline V lookup: CDR1 LNHDA, CDR2 SQIVND (reference sequence). The CDR3 length is 14 residues. CDR3 loop: CASSTRGTFNEQYF. CDR3 in DNA: TGTGCCAGTAGCACTCGCGGGACGTTCAACGAGCAGTACTTC.

V gene TRBV4-3 combines with J gene TRBJ2-3; TRBD1 or TRBD2 may be the D gene (5 bases each). Germline lookup yields CDR1 LGHNA and CDR2 YSLEER. This CDR3 spans 13 amino acids. Between the trimmed V and J ends, which lost 0 bases and 8 bases, there was a span of 9 bases. This CDR3 is CASSQDERGTQYF. CDR3 DNA sequence: TGCGCCAGCAGCCAAGATGAGAGGGGTACGCAGTATTTT.

This clonotype was detected many times. The CDR3 here is CSASSGVSLYGYTF. CDR3 nucleotides: TGCAGTGCTAGCTCCGGAGTCTCATTATATGGCTACACCTTC. V gene TRBV20-1 combines with J gene TRBJ1-2, with D unclear. The CDR3 totals 14 residues. CDR1 is DFQATT and CDR2 is SNEGSKA in the germline V gene (reference sequence). V lost 3 bases, J lost 5 bases, and 16 bases lay in between.